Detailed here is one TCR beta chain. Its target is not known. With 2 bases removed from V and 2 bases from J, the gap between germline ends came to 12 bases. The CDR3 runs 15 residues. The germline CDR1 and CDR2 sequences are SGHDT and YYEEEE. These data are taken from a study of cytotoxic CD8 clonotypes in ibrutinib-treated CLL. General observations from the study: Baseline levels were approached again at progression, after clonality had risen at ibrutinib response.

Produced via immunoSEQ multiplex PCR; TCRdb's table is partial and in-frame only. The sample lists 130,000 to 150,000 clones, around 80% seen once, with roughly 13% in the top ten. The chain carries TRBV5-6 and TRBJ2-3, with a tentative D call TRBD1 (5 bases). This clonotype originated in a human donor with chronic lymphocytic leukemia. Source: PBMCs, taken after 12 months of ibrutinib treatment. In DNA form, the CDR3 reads TGTGCCAGCAGCTTAAGACAGATGTTCACAGATACGCAGTATTTT. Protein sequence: CASSLRQMFTDTQYF.